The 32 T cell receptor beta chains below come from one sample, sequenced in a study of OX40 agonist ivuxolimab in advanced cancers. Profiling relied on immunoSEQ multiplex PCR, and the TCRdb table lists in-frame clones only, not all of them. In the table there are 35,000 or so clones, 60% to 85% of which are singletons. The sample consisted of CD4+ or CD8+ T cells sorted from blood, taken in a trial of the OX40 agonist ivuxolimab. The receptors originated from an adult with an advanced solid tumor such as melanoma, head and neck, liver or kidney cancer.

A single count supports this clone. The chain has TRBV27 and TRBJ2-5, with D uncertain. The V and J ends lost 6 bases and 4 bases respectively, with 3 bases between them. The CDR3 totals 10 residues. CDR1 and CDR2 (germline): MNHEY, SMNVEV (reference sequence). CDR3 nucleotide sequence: TGTGCCAGCAGGGGAGAGACCCAGTACTTC. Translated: CASRGETQYF.

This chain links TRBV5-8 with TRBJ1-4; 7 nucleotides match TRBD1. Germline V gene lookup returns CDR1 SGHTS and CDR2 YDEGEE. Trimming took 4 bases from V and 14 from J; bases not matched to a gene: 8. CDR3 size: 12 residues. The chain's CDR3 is CASSPGTAGLFF. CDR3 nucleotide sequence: TGTGCCAGCAGCCCGGGGACAGCAGGGCTGTTTTTT.

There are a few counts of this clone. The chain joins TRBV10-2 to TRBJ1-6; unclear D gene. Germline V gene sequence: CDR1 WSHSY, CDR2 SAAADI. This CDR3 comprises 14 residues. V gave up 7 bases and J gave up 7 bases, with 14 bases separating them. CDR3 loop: CASTPKGKNSPLHF. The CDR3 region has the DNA TGCGCCAGCACCCCAAAAGGGAAAAATTCACCCCTCCACTTT.

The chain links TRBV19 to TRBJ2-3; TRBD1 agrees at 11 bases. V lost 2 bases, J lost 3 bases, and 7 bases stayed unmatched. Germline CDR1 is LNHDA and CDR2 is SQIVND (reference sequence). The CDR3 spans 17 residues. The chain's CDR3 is CASSIKLGQGGTDTQYF. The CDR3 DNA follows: TGTGCCAGTAGTATAAAGTTGGGACAGGGGGGAACAGATACGCAGTATTTT.

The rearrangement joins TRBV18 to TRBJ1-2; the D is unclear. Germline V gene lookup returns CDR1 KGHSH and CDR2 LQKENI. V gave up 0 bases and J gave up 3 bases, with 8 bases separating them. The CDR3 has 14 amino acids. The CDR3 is CASSPPSGDYGYTF. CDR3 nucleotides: TGTGCCAGCTCACCACCGTCCGGAGACTATGGCTACACCTTC.

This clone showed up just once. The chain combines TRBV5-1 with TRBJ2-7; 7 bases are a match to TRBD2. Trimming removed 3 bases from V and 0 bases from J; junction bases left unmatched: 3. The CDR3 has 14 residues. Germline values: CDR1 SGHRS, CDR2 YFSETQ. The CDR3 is CASSSSGASYEQYF. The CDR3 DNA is TGCGCCAGCAGCTCGAGCGGGGCCTCCTACGAGCAGTACTTC.

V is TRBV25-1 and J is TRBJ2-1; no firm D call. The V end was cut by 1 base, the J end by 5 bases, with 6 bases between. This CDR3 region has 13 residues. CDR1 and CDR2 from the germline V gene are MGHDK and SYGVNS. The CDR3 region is CASSELANNEQFF. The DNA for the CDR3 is TGTGCCAGCAGTGAATTAGCAAACAATGAGCAGTTCTTC.

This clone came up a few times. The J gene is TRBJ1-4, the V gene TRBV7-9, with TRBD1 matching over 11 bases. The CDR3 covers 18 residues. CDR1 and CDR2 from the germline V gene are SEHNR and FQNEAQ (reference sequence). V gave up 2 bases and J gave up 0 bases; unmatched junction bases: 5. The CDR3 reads CASSLRTGGLTTNEKLFF. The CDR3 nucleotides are TGTGCCAGCAGCTTAAGGACAGGGGGCTTGACAACTAATGAAAAACTGTTTTTT.

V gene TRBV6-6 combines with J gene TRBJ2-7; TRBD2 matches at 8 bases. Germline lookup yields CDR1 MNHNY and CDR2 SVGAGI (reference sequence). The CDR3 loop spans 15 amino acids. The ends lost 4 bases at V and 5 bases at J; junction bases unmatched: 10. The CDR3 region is CASSWNGGARNEQYV. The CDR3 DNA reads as TGTGCCAGCAGTTGGAACGGGGGGGCTAGAAACGAGCAGTACGTC.

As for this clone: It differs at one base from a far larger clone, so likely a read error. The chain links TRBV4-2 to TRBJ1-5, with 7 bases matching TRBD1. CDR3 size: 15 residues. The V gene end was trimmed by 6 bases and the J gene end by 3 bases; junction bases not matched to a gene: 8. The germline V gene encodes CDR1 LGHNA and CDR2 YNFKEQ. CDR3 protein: CASSEGAGVNQPQHF. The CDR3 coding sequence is TGTGCCAGCAGTGAGGGGGCGGGGGTCAATCAGCCCCAGCATTTT.

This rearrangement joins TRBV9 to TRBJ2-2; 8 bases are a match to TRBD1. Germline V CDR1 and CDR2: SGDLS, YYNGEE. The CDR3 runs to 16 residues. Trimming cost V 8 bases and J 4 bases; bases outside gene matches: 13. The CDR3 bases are TGTGCCAGTGGTCTCCGGGACAGGAGTCTCACCGGGGAGCTGTTTTTT. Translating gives CASGLRDRSLTGELFF.

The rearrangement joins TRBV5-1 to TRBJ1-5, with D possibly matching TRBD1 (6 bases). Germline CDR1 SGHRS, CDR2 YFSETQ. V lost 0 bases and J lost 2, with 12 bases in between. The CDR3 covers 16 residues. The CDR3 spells CASSLAENRGNQPQHF. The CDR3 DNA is TGCGCCAGCAGCTTGGCCGAAAACAGGGGCAATCAGCCCCAGCATTTT.

CDR3 amino acids: CASSLAESRGNTQYF. CDR3 DNA sequence: TGTGCCAGCAGCTTAGCCGAATCAAGGGGTAATACGCAGTATTTT. The chain uses TRBV7-8 and TRBJ2-3, with a tentative D call TRBD1 (5 bases). Per germline, CDR1 SGHVS and CDR2 FQNEAQ. The V end lost 0 bases, the J end lost 7 bases, and 14 bases lay between the germline ends. This CDR3 contains 15 residues.

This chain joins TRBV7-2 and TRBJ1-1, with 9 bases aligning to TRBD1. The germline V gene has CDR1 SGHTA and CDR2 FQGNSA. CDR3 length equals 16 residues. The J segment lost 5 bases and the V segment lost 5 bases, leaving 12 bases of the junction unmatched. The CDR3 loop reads CASSAQGAQARTEAFF. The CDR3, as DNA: TGTGCCAGCAGCGCACAGGGGGCGCAGGCAAGGACTGAAGCTTTCTTT.

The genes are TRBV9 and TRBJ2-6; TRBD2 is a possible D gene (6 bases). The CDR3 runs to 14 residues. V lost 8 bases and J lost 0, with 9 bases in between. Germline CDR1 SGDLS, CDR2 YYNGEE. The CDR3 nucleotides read TGTGCCAGTCTGGGGGGCTCTGGGGCCAACGTCCTGACTTTC. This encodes CASLGGSGANVLTF.

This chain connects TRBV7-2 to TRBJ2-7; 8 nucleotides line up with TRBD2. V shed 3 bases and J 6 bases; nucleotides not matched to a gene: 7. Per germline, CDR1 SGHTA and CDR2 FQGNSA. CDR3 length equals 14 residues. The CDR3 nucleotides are TGTGCCAGCAGCTTGAGCGCGGGGGGCCGCGAGCAGTACGTC. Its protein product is CASSLSAGGREQYV.

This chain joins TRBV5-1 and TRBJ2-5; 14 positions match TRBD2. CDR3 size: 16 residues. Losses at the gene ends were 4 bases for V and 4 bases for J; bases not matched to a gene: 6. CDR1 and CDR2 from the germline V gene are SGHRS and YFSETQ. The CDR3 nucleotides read TGCGCCAGCAGCATCGGGACTAGCGGGGGCGGAGAGACCCAGTACTTC. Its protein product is CASSIGTSGGGETQYF.

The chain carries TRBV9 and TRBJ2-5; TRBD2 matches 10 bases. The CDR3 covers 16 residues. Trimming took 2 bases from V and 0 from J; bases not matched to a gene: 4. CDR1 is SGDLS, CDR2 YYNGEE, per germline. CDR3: CASSVSGGSYQETQYF. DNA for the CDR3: TGTGCCAGCAGCGTTAGCGGGGGGTCCTACCAAGAGACCCAGTACTTC.

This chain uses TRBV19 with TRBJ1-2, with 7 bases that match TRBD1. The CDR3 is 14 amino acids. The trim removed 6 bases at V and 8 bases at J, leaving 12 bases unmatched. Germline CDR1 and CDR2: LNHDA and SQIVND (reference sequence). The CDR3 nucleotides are TGTGCCAGTAGGAAACAGGGGCAACTCTGGGGCTACACCTTC. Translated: CASRKQGQLWGYTF.

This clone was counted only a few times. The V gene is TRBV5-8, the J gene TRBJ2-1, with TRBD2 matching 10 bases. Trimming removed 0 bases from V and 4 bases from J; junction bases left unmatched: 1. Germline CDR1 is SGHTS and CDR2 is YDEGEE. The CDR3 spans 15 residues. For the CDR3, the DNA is TGTGCCAGCAGCTTGGGTAGCGGGGGGTACAATGAGCAGTTCTTC. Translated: CASSLGSGGYNEQFF.

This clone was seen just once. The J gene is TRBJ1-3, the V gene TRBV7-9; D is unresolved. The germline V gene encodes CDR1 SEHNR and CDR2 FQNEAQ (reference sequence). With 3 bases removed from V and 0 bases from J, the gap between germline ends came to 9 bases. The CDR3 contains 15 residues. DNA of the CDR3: TGTGCCAGCAGCTTTGGGGATTACTCTGGAAACACCATATATTTT. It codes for CASSFGDYSGNTIYF.

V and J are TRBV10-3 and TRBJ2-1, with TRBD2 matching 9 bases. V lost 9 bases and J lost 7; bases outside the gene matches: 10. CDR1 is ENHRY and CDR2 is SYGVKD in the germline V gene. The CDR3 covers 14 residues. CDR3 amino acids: CAMREGGGGNEQFF. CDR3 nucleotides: TGTGCCATGCGGGAGGGCGGTGGGGGGAATGAGCAGTTCTTC.

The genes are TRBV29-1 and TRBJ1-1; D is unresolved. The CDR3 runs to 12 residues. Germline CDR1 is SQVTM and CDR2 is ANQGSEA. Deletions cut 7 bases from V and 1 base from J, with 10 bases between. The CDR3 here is CSGADWNTEAFF. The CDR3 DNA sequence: TGCAGCGGGGCGGACTGGAACACTGAAGCTTTCTTT.

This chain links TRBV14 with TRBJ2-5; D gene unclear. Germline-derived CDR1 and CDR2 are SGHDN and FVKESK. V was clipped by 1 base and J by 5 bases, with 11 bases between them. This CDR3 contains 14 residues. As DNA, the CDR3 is TGTGCCAGCAGCCAAGTCCCGAATGAGGAGACCCAGTACTTC. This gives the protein CASSQVPNEETQYF.

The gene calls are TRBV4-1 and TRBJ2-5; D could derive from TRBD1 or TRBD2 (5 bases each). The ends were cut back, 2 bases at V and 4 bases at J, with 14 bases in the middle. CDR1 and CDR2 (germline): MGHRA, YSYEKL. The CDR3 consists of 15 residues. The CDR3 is CASSQLRGGRETQYF. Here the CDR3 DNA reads TGCGCCAGCAGCCAATTAAGGGGCGGGCGAGAGACCCAGTACTTC.

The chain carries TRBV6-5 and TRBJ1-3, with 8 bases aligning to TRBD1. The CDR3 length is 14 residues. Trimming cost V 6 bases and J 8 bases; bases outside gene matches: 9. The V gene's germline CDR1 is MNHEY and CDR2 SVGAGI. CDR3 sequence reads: CASRRQGMGDTIYF. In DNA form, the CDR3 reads TGTGCCAGCAGAAGACAGGGGATGGGAGACACCATATATTTT.

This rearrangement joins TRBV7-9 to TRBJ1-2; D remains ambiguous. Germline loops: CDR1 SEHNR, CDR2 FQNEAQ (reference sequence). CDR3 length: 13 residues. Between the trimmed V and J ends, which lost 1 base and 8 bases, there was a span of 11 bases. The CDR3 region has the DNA TGTGCCAGCAGCTTAGTAATAGGGCCCGGCTACACCTTC. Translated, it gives CASSLVIGPGYTF.

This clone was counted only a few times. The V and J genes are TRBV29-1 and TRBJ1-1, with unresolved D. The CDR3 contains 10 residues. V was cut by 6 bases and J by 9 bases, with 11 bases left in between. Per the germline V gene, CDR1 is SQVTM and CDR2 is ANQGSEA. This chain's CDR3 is CSVSEFKAFF. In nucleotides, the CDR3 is TGCAGCGTATCGGAATTCAAAGCTTTCTTT.

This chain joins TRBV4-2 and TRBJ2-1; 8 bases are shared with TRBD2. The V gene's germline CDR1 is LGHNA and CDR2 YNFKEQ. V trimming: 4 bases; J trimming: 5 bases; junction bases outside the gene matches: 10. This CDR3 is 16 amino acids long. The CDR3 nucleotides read TGTGCCAGCAGCCCAACCCAAGCGGGGGCCCACAATGAGCAGTTCTTC. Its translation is CASSPTQAGAHNEQFF.

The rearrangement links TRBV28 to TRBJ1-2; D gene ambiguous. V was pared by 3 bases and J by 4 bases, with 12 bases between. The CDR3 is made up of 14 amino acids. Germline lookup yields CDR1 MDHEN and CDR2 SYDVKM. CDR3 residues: CASSFGESVYGYTF. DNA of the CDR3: TGTGCCAGCAGTTTCGGGGAGTCGGTCTATGGCTACACCTTC.

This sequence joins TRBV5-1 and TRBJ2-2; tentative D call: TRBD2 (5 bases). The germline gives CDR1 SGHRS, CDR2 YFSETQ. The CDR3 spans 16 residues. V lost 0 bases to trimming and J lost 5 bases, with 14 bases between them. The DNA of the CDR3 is TGCGCCAGCAGCTTGGTTTTTCCGGGCGGGACCGGGGAGCTGTTTTTT. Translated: CASSLVFPGGTGELFF.

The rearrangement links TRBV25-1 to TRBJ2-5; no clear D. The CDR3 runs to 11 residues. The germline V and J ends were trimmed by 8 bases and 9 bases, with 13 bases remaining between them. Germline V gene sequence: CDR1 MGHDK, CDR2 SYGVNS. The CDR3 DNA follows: TGTGCCAGCGGCAAGGGCGCGGCCCAGTACTTC. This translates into CASGKGAAQYF. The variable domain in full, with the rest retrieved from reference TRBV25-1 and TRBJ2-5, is EADIYQTPRYLVIGTGKKITLECSQTMGHDKMYWYQQDPGMELHLIHYSYGVNSTEKGDLSSESTVSRIRTEHFPLTLESARPSHTSQYLCASGKGAAQYFGPGTRLLVL.